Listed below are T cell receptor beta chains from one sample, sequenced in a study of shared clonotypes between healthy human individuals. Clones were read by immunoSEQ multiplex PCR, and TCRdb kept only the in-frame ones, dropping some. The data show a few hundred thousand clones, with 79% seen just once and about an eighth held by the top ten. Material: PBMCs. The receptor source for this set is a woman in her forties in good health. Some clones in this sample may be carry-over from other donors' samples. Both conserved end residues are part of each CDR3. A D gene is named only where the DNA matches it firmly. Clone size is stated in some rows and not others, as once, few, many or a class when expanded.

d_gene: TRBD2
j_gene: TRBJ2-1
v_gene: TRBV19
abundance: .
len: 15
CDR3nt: TGTGCCAGTAGTATAGCGGGAGGAACCTACAATGAGCAGTTCTTC
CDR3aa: CASSIAGGTYNEQFF

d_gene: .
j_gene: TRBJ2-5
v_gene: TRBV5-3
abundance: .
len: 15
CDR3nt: TGTGCCAGAAGCTGCATTTGGACCTGGGGAGAGACCCAGTACTTC
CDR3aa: CARSCIWTWGETQYF

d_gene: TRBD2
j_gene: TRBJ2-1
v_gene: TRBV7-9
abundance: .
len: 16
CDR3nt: TGTGCCAGCAGCCCGACTAGCGGGGGGGTATACAATGAGCAGTTCTTC
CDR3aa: CASSPTSGGVYNEQFF

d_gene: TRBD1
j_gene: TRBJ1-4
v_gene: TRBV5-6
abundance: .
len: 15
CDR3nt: TGTGCCAGCAGCAATACCGGGACAGGGGGCGAAAAACTGTTTTTT
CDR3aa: CASSNTGTGGEKLFF

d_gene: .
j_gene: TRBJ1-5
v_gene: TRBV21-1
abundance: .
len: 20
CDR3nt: TGTGCCAGCAGCACTGAAAAAACCCCCCGCAGGCCCTATAGCAATCAGCCCCAGCATTTT
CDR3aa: CASSTEKTPRRPYSNQPQHF

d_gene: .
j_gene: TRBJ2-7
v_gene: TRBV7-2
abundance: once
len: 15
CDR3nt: TGTGCCAGCAGCAACCCGGACGCAGGGTACTACGAGCAGTACTTC
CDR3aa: CASSNPDAGYYEQYF

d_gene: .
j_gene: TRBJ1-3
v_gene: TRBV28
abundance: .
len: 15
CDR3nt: TGTGCCAGCCAGACAGTCTCCGACTCTGGAAACACCATATATTTT
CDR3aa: CASQTVSDSGNTIYF

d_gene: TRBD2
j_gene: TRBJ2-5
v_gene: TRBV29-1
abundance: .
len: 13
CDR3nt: TGCAGCGTTGGACTAGCGGGAGGAGAGACCCAGTACTTC
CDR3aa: CSVGLAGGETQYF

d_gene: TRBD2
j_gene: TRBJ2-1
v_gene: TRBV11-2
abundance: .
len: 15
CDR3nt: TGTGCCAGCAGCCCCGGGGCTAGCGGTTACAATGAGCAGTTCTTC
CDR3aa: CASSPGASGYNEQFF

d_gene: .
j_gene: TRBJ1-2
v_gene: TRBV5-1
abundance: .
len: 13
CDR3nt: TGCGCCAGCAGCTCATGGACATCCTATGGCTACACCTTC
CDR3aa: CASSSWTSYGYTF

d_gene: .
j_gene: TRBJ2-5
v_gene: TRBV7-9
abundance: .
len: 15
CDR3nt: TGTGCCAGCAGCTTGAACTCGGGGGTAGAAGAGACCCAGTACTTC
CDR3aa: CASSLNSGVEETQYF

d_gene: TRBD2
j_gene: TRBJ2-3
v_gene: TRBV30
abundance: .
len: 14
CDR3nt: TGTGCCGGACCTCGACTAGCGGAGGGGGATACGCAGTATTTT
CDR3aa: CAGPRLAEGDTQYF

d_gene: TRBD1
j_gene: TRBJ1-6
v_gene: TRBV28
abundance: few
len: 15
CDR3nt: TGTGCCAGCAGTTTAGGGGACAGGCGAAATCCACCCCTCCACTTT
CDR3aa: CASSLGDRRNPPLHF

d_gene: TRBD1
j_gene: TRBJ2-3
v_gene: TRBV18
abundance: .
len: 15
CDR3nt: TGTGCCAGCTCACTGCCGACAGGGGGACCAGATACGCAGTATTTT
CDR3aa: CASSLPTGGPDTQYF

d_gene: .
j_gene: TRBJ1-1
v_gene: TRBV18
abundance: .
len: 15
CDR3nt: TGTGCCAGCTCACCGGCAGGGGCACTGAACACTGAAGCTTTCTTT
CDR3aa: CASSPAGALNTEAFF

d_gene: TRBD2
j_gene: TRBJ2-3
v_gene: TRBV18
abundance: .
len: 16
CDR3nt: TGTGCCAGCTCATCTTTAGCGGGAGGGCCTACAGATACGCAGTATTTT
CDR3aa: CASSSLAGGPTDTQYF

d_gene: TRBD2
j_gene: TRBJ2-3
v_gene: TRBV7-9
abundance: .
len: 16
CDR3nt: TGTGCCAGCAGCTCCTTAGCGGGAGGGCCCACAGATACGCAGTATTTT
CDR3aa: CASSSLAGGPTDTQYF

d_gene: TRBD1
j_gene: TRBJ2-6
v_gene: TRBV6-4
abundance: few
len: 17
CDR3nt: TGTGCCAGCAGTCCGACAGGGGGGAGCTCTGGGGCCAACGTCCTGACTTTC
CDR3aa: CASSPTGGSSGANVLTF

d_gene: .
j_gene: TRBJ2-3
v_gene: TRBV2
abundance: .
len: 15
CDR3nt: TGTGCCAGCAGTGCACTCCCCATGGGCACAGATACGCAGTATTTT
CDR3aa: CASSALPMGTDTQYF

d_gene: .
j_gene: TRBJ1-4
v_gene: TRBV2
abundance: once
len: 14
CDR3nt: TGTGCCAGCAGCCCAGTCCGGTCGGATGAAAAACTGTTTTTT
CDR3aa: CASSPVRSDEKLFF

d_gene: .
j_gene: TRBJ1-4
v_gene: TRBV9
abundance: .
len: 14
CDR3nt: TGTGCCAGCAGCGTCGGGACCTCGAATGAAAAACTGTTTTTT
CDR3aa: CASSVGTSNEKLFF

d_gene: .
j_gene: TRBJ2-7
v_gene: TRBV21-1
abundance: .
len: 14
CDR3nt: TGTGCCAGCAGCAACCACAAGAGCTCCTACGAGCAGTACTTC
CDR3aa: CASSNHKSSYEQYF

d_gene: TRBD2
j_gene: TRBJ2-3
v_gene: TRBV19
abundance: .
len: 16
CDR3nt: TGTGCCAGTAGTAACCCTTTCGGGGGGGGAACAGATACGCAGTATTTT
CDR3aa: CASSNPFGGGTDTQYF

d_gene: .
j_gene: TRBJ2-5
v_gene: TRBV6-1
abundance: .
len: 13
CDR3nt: TGTGCCAGCAGAGTCGACCTGTGGGAGACCCAGTACTTC
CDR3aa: CASRVDLWETQYF

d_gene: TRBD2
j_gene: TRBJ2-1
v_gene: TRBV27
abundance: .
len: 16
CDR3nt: TGTGCCAGCAGTGCCGCTCTAGCGGGAGGCCACAATGAGCAGTTCTTC
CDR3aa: CASSAALAGGHNEQFF

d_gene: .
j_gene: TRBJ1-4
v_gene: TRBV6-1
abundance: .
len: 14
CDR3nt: TGTGCCAGCAGCCGGGACCCCATAGGGGAAAAACTGTTTTTT
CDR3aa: CASSRDPIGEKLFF

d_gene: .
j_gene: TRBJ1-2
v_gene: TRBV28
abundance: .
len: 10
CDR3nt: TGTGCCAGCAGAAGCACTCTCTACACCTTC
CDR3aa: CASRSTLYTF

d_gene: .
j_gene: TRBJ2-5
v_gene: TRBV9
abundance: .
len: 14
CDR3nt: TGTGCCAGCAGCGCAGGGCCGTCTGGGGAGACCCAGTACTTC
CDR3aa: CASSAGPSGETQYF

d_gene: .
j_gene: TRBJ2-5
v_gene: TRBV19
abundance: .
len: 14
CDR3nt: TGTGCCAGTAGCGTATACCAGGGGCGGGAGACCCAGTACTTC
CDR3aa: CASSVYQGRETQYF

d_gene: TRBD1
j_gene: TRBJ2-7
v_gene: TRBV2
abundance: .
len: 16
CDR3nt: TGTGCCAGCAGCCCCACGACCGGGACAGGGAATTACGAGCAGTACTTC
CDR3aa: CASSPTTGTGNYEQYF

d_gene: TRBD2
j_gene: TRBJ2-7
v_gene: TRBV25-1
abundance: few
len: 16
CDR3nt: TGTGCCAGCAGCCTTGGGGACCTAGCGGGAGGCTACGAGCAGTACTTC
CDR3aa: CASSLGDLAGGYEQYF